Detailed here is one TCR beta chain. A junction boundary mismatches the germline segment, possibly from a read error. Other DNA sequences in this specimen translate into the identical CDR3. The length of the CDR3 is 16 residues. Germline V gene lookup returns CDR1 LGHNA and CDR2 YNFKEQ. The authors' processing: Amplification of reference gene primers was used by the study to estimate nucleated cell counts. Sequencing was performed with immunoSEQ multiplex PCR; in TCRdb, only in-frame clones are kept and a portion is missing. The V and J calls and clone size were taken over from that table, and D and trimming were inferred from the DNA. In the table there are approximately 400,000 clones, more than 65% of which are singletons. These data belong to a study of blood T cell repertoires in COVID-19. Study in general: Whether acute or convalescent, the COVID-19 samples came from the United States, Italy and Spain. PBMCs, B-cell-depleted T cells, or T cells were the source of the cDNA or gDNA that made up the material.

This TCR derives from a human donor with acute or convalescent COVID-19. The donor label of this sample is uncertain. The sample taken for sequencing was peripheral blood. This chain links TRBV4-2 with TRBJ2-5, with TRBD2 matching 11 bases. CDR3 in DNA: TGTGCCAGTAGCCAAGTAGCGGGGGGGCCCAGCGAGACCCAGTACTTC. Translated, it gives CASSQVAGGPSETQYF.